This T cell receptor (beta chain) derives from a study of blood T cell repertoires in COVID-19. Sequenced by immunoSEQ multiplex PCR; TCRdb stores in-frame clones only, minus some. The sample carries fewer than 300,000 clones, approximately 85% recorded once. The CDR3 runs 16 residues. Deletions cut 6 bases from V and 0 bases from J, with 13 bases between. CDR1 is SGHRS and CDR2 is YFSETQ in the germline V gene. The sequence came from a young woman who had recovered from COVID-19. Sequenced sample: PBMCs or T cells enriched from blood (not recorded which). The genes are TRBV5-1 and TRBJ2-6, with D perhaps TRBD1 (6 bases). The CDR3 is CASNRQATSGANVLTF. The CDR3 DNA is TGCGCCAGCAACCGACAGGCAACCTCTGGGGCCAACGTCCTGACTTTC.